This TCR beta chain was retrieved from a study of blood T cell repertoires in COVID-19. Study-wide context: Researchers got acute and convalescent COVID-19 samples from the United States, Italy and Spain. Nucleic acid was either cDNA or gDNA, and it came from T cells, B-cell-depleted T cells, or PBMCs.

As processed by the authors: Estimation of nucleated cell counts relied on the amplification of reference gene primers. The protocol was immunoSEQ multiplex PCR, while the TCRdb copy is restricted to in-frame clones and leaves out a portion. V and J calls and clone size are as listed in that table; D and trimming were resolved from the DNA. Of approximately 300,000 clones listed, around 80% are singletons. The CDR3 is 16 residues long. Between the trimmed V and J ends, which lost 4 bases and 0 bases, there was a span of 14 bases. Germline assignment: CDR1 SGHTS and CDR2 YDEGEE. This clonotype was obtained from a woman aged 45 to 65 with acute or convalescent COVID-19. V and J are TRBV5-8 and TRBJ1-3; tentative D call: TRBD1 (5 bases). The sample comprised peripheral blood. The CDR3 loop is CASSQGTSHSGNTIYF. The DNA for the CDR3 is TGTGCCAGCAGCCAAGGGACTTCCCACTCTGGAAACACCATATATTTT.